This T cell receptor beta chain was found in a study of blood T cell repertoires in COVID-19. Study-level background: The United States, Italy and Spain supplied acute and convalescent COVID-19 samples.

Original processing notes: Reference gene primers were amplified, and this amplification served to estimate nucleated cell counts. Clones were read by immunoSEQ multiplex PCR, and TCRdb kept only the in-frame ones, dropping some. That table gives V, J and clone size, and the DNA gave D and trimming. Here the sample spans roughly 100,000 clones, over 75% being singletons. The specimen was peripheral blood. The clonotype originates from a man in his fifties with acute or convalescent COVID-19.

The chain's CDR3 is CAWSVSLVSYEQYF. DNA for the CDR3: TGTGCCTGGAGTGTCTCGCTAGTCTCCTACGAGCAGTACTTC. The genes are TRBV30 and TRBJ2-7; D gene ambiguous. CDR3 length equals 14 residues. Per germline, CDR1 GTSNPN and CDR2 SVGIG (reference sequence). Trimming stripped 0 bases from V and 0 bases from J, with 9 bases between.